This is a list of T cell receptor beta chains from one sample in a study of sequential checkpoint blockade in melanoma. The protocol was immunoSEQ multiplex PCR, while the TCRdb copy is restricted to in-frame clones and leaves out a portion. Here the sample spans under 3,500 clones, approximately 21% being singletons. The sequences come from tumor tissue (inferred from file names), collected from a patient given nivolumab and ipilimumab in sequence. These receptors originate from a human patient with melanoma. Some clones in this sample may be carry-over from other donors' samples. The CDR3 runs from the conserved cysteine through the conserved F or W. The D gene is left open where the match is weak. Clone sizes are given selectively: once, few, many, or a class where the clone is expanded.

J: TRBJ1-4
D: TRBD1
size: -
V: TRBV14
CDR3: CASSQGTGGAGTNEKLFF
DNA: TGTGCCAGCAGCCAAGGGACAGGGGGCGCGGGGACTAATGAAAAACTGTTTTTT

J: TRBJ2-2
D: -
size: -
V: TRBV6-8
CDR3: CASSQQDTGELFF
DNA: TGTGCCAGCAGCCAACAGGACACCGGGGAGCTGTTTTTT

J: TRBJ1-6
D: TRBD1
size: -
V: TRBV6-8
CDR3: CASSSETGGNSPLHF
DNA: TGTGCCAGCAGCTCGGAGACAGGGGGTAATTCACCCCTCCACTTT

J: TRBJ1-3
D: -
size: -
V: TRBV6-8
CDR3: CASSYSGLGGNTIYF
DNA: TGTGCCAGCAGTTACTCGGGGCTCGGTGGAAACACCATATATTTT

J: TRBJ2-3
D: -
size: few
V: TRBV6-8
CDR3: CASSLRDGPDTQYF
DNA: TGTGCCAGCAGTCTACGGGACGGTCCAGATACGCAGTATTTT

J: TRBJ1-1
D: -
size: medium-sized
V: TRBV6-8
CDR3: CASSPRDLPGTEAFF
DNA: TGTGCCAGCAGCCCCAGGGACCTCCCGGGGACTGAAGCTTTCTTT

J: TRBJ1-1
D: -
size: few
V: TRBV9
CDR3: CASSVEGFTGTEAFF
DNA: TGTGCCAGCAGCGTCGAGGGGTTTACGGGCACTGAAGCTTTCTTT

J: TRBJ2-1
D: TRBD2
size: once
V: TRBV18
CDR3: CASSSRRAGEQFF
DNA: TGTGCCAGCTCCTCACGACGAGCGGGGGAGCAGTTCTTC

J: TRBJ2-7
D: -
size: many
V: TRBV11-3
CDR3: CASSLSGQAYEQYF
DNA: TGTGCCAGCAGCTTGAGCGGGCAAGCCTACGAGCAGTACTTC

J: TRBJ1-2
D: -
size: -
V: TRBV15
CDR3: CATSRDQGRWGYTF
DNA: TGTGCCACCAGCAGAGACCAGGGGCGGTGGGGCTACACCTTC

J: TRBJ2-3
D: TRBD2
size: -
V: TRBV9
CDR3: CASSVGPSGGDTQYF
DNA: TGTGCCAGCAGCGTAGGGCCTAGCGGGGGGGATACGCAGTATTTT

J: TRBJ1-6
D: TRBD1
size: medium-sized
V: TRBV6-8
CDR3: CASSGGTDSSPLHF
DNA: TGTGCCAGCAGTGGGGGGACAGACAGTTCACCCCTCCACTTT

J: TRBJ2-7
D: -
size: few
V: TRBV11-3
CDR3: CASSSPGALVYEQYF
DNA: TGTGCCAGCAGCTCCCCCGGGGCGCTTGTGTACGAGCAGTACTTC

J: TRBJ1-2
D: -
size: -
V: TRBV10-2
CDR3: CASSESSGAVYGYTF
DNA: TGCGCCAGCAGTGAGTCTTCAGGGGCGGTCTATGGCTACACCTTC

J: TRBJ1-1
D: -
size: -
V: TRBV10-3
CDR3: CAISEPGPSTEAFF
DNA: TGTGCCATCAGTGAGCCCGGACCTTCCACTGAAGCTTTCTTT

J: TRBJ1-6
D: TRBD1
size: -
V: TRBV6-8
CDR3: CASRSTGDSPLHF
DNA: TGTGCCAGCAGGTCGACAGGGGATTCACCCCTCCACTTT

J: TRBJ2-7
D: -
size: -
V: TRBV6-8
CDR3: CASSGTQWDEQYF
DNA: TGTGCCAGCAGCGGGACGCAATGGGACGAGCAGTACTTC

J: TRBJ2-3
D: -
size: -
V: TRBV30
CDR3: CAWSVTDTQYF
DNA: TGTGCCTGGAGTGTGACCGATACGCAGTATTTT

J: TRBJ1-6
D: -
size: once
V: TRBV25-1
CDR3: CASSVGKGTNSPLHF
DNA: TGTGCCAGCAGTGTCGGGAAAGGAACTAATTCACCCCTCCACTTT

J: TRBJ2-7
D: TRBD1
size: many
V: TRBV11-3
CDR3: CASSLEQGASYEQYF
DNA: TGTGCCAGCAGCTTAGAACAGGGGGCCTCGTACGAGCAGTACTTC

J: TRBJ1-2
D: TRBD1
size: -
V: TRBV18
CDR3: CASSPGTGLGYTF
DNA: TGTGCCAGCTCACCTGGGACAGGGCTCGGCTACACCTTC

J: TRBJ2-6
D: -
size: many
V: TRBV7-2
CDR3: CASSLAGANVLTF
DNA: TGTGCCAGCAGCTTAGCCGGGGCCAACGTCCTGACTTTC

J: TRBJ1-2
D: -
size: medium-sized
V: TRBV6-8
CDR3: CASSYGGSGYGYTF
DNA: TGTGCCAGCAGTTACGGGGGATCTGGCTATGGCTACACCTTC

J: TRBJ2-7
D: TRBD2
size: few
V: TRBV10-3
CDR3: CAISEYQRTSGSYEQYF
DNA: TGTGCCATCAGTGAGTATCAGCGGACTAGCGGGTCCTACGAGCAGTACTTC

J: TRBJ2-2
D: -
size: once
V: TRBV19
CDR3: CASSIADGVTGELFF
DNA: TGTGCCAGTAGTATAGCGGATGGGGTCACCGGGGAGCTGTTTTTT

J: TRBJ1-4
D: TRBD1
size: -
V: TRBV5-1
CDR3: CASSLAGQAHEKLFF
DNA: TGCGCCAGCAGCTTGGCCGGACAGGCTCATGAAAAACTGTTTTTT

J: TRBJ1-6
D: -
size: few
V: TRBV6-8
CDR3: CASRPGRNNSPLHF
DNA: TGTGCCAGCAGGCCGGGACGAAATAATTCACCCCTCCACTTT

J: TRBJ1-4
D: -
size: -
V: TRBV5-1
CDR3: CASSPAMGNEKLFF
DNA: TGCGCCAGCAGCCCCGCGATGGGGAATGAAAAACTGTTTTTT

J: TRBJ1-4
D: -
size: few
V: TRBV19
CDR3: CASSIGFGPRREKLFF
DNA: TGTGCCAGTAGTATAGGTTTCGGACCCAGAAGGGAAAAACTGTTTTTT

J: TRBJ1-3
D: -
size: few
V: TRBV9
CDR3: CASSGQDSGNTIYF
DNA: TGTGCCAGCAGCGGACAGGATTCTGGAAACACCATATATTTT

J: TRBJ1-1
D: -
size: once
V: TRBV10-2
CDR3: CASSTGRFTEAFF
DNA: TGCGCCAGCAGCACAGGGAGGTTCACTGAAGCTTTCTTT

J: TRBJ2-3
D: -
size: -
V: TRBV11-3
CDR3: CASSQQVGADTQYF
DNA: TGTGCCAGCAGCCAGCAGGTGGGGGCAGATACGCAGTATTTT

J: TRBJ1-5
D: -
size: medium-sized
V: TRBV6-8
CDR3: CASSETLEGQPQHF
DNA: TGTGCCAGCAGTGAGACCCTGGAGGGTCAGCCCCAGCATTTT

J: TRBJ2-2
D: -
size: -
V: TRBV11-3
CDR3: CASSFPPGDQNTGELFF
DNA: TGTGCCAGCAGCTTTCCCCCAGGGGATCAGAACACCGGGGAGCTGTTTTTT

J: TRBJ1-5
D: -
size: few
V: TRBV6-8
CDR3: CASSQGLSTQHF
DNA: TGTGCCAGCAGTCAGGGACTCTCGACCCAGCATTTT

J: TRBJ2-5
D: -
size: many
V: TRBV11-3
CDR3: CASSSTRGWSQETQYF
DNA: TGTGCCAGCAGCTCAACTAGAGGCTGGTCCCAAGAGACCCAGTACTTC

J: TRBJ2-5
D: -
size: few
V: TRBV11-3
CDR3: CASSLDYSRETQYF
DNA: TGTGCCAGCAGCTTAGATTACAGTCGGGAGACCCAGTACTTC

J: TRBJ2-6
D: TRBD1
size: many
V: TRBV6-8
CDR3: CASSPDRAGANVLTF
DNA: TGTGCCAGCAGCCCCGACAGGGCCGGGGCCAACGTCCTGACTTTC

J: TRBJ2-7
D: -
size: -
V: TRBV14
CDR3: CASSLSWDPYEQYF
DNA: TGTGCCAGCAGTCTATCATGGGATCCCTACGAGCAGTACTTC

J: TRBJ1-2
D: -
size: -
V: TRBV14
CDR3: CASSLISTGGYTF
DNA: TGTGCCAGCAGCCTCATTTCGACCGGAGGCTACACCTTC

J: TRBJ2-1
D: TRBD2
size: -
V: TRBV5-1
CDR3: CASSLALTSGGNEQFF
DNA: TGCGCCAGCAGCTTGGCCTTGACTAGCGGGGGCAATGAGCAGTTCTTC

J: TRBJ2-5
D: -
size: few
V: TRBV9
CDR3: CASSTSGWQETQYF
DNA: TGTGCCAGCAGCACCAGCGGTTGGCAAGAGACCCAGTACTTC

J: TRBJ2-7
D: TRBD2
size: medium-sized
V: TRBV11-3
CDR3: CASSTGLAGGREQYF
DNA: TGTGCCAGCAGCACCGGACTAGCGGGGGGGCGTGAGCAGTACTTC

J: TRBJ2-3
D: TRBD2
size: medium-sized
V: TRBV9
CDR3: CASSPTGGEGTDTQYF
DNA: TGTGCCAGCAGCCCTACGGGGGGGGAAGGCACAGATACGCAGTATTTT

J: TRBJ1-1
D: -
size: medium-sized
V: TRBV11-3
CDR3: CASSLDGRDPEAFF
DNA: TGTGCCAGCAGCTTAGATGGAAGGGACCCTGAAGCTTTCTTT

J: TRBJ1-2
D: TRBD1
size: -
V: TRBV25-1
CDR3: CASSESNDRAAGYTF
DNA: TGTGCCAGCAGTGAATCGAACGACAGGGCGGCTGGCTACACCTTC

J: TRBJ1-5
D: TRBD1
size: medium-sized
V: TRBV6-8
CDR3: CASSYASDRVINQPQHF
DNA: TGTGCCAGCAGTTACGCCTCGGACAGGGTGATCAATCAGCCCCAGCATTTT

J: TRBJ2-3
D: TRBD1
size: few
V: TRBV19
CDR3: CASSRQGDTQYF
DNA: TGTGCCAGTAGCAGACAGGGCGATACGCAGTATTTT

J: TRBJ2-3
D: -
size: many
V: TRBV11-3
CDR3: CASSLGGLGNTQYF
DNA: TGTGCCAGCAGCTTAGGAGGGCTGGGGAATACGCAGTATTTT

J: TRBJ2-3
D: -
size: -
V: TRBV11-3
CDR3: CASSLGTSTDTQYF
DNA: TGTGCCAGCAGCTTAGGAACAAGCACAGATACGCAGTATTTT

J: TRBJ2-7
D: TRBD2
size: many
V: TRBV11-3
CDR3: CASSPAASGLYEQYF
DNA: TGTGCCAGCAGCCCAGCGGCTAGCGGGCTTTACGAGCAGTACTTC

J: TRBJ1-1
D: -
size: few
V: TRBV6-8
CDR3: CASWRDGNTEAFF
DNA: TGTGCCAGCTGGCGGGACGGGAACACTGAAGCTTTCTTT

J: TRBJ2-3
D: TRBD2
size: medium-sized
V: TRBV6-1
CDR3: CASSEAGGSTDTQYF
DNA: TGTGCCAGCAGTGAAGCGGGGGGGAGCACAGATACGCAGTATTTT